This is a list of T cell receptor beta chains from one sample in a study of cytomegalovirus exposure and HLA in healthy donors. TCRdb keeps only in-frame clones here, not all; method: immunoSEQ multiplex PCR. The profile shows 120,000 to 150,000 clones, roughly four fifths of them singletons. Sequencing was done on a sample of PBMCs. The origin of the receptors is a female donor in good health and CMV-seronegative. Each CDR3 is given with its conserved first and last residue. The D gene is left open where the match is weak. Clone size is not always given. Where it is, it says once, few, many or a class for expanded clones.

J gene,clone size,V gene,D gene,CDR3 length,CDR3 protein,CDR3 DNA
TRBJ2-5,few,TRBV7-7,TRBD1,15,CASSTGTGWGETQYF,TGTGCTAGTAGTACCGGGACAGGGTGGGGAGAGACCCAGTACTTC
TRBJ2-4,NA,TRBV21-1,NA,17,CASSKYMGRISKNIQYF,TGTGCCAGCAGCAAATATATGGGGCGCATCTCCAAAAACATTCAGTACTTC
TRBJ2-1,NA,TRBV25-1,TRBD2,16,CASSDLRTSRYNEQFF,TGTGCCAGCAGTGATTTACGGACTAGTAGGTACAATGAGCAGTTCTTC
TRBJ2-3,NA,TRBV28,NA,13,CASRSPGPGTQYF,TGTGCCAGCAGGTCACCCGGCCCGGGTACGCAGTATTTT
TRBJ1-1,few,TRBV7-9,NA,14,CASSRTGGGTEAFF,TGTGCCAGCAGTCGAACCGGGGGGGGCACTGAAGCTTTCTTT
TRBJ2-7,few,TRBV15,NA,13,CATSRDSNYEQYF,TGTGCCACCAGCAGGGACAGTAACTACGAGCAGTACTTC
TRBJ1-1,NA,TRBV6-6,NA,15,CASLPRGVTNTEAFF,TGTGCCAGCCTTCCTCGAGGCGTTACGAACACTGAAGCTTTCTTT
TRBJ2-1,NA,TRBV27,NA,17,CASSRGPSRGGSDEQFF,TGTGCCAGCAGTCGGGGACCTTCGCGGGGCGGTTCGGATGAGCAGTTCTTC
TRBJ2-5,NA,TRBV29-1,TRBD2,15,CSVEEGREGLKTQYF,TGCAGCGTTGAAGAAGGACGGGAGGGCCTAAAGACCCAGTACTTC
TRBJ1-2,few,TRBV19,NA,12,CASTYSDRGYTF,TGTGCCAGTACGTACAGTGATAGGGGCTACACCTTC
TRBJ1-2,NA,TRBV7-9,TRBD1,16,CASSSELQGGLYGYTF,TGTGCCAGCAGCTCTGAATTACAGGGGGGGCTATATGGCTACACCTTC
TRBJ2-2,NA,TRBV5-1,NA,14,CASSLDSRTGELFF,TGCGCCAGCAGCTTGGATTCACGGACCGGGGAGCTGTTTTTT
TRBJ1-1,NA,TRBV6-5,NA,13,CASSRTTNTEAFF,TGTGCCAGCAGTAGGACAACGAACACTGAAGCTTTCTTT
TRBJ1-2,NA,TRBV10-3,TRBD1,13,CAISETGGHGYTF,TGTGCCATCAGTGAAACAGGGGGGCATGGCTACACCTTC
TRBJ1-4,NA,TRBV6-1,TRBD1,14,CASSLQGLYEKLFF,TGTGCCAGCAGTTTACAGGGGTTATATGAAAAACTGTTTTTT
TRBJ1-5,NA,TRBV27,TRBD1,14,CASSFGQGDQPQHF,TGTGCCAGCAGTTTCGGACAGGGTGATCAGCCCCAGCATTTT
TRBJ1-1,NA,TRBV4-1,NA,13,CASSQDRELKLFF,TGCGCCAGCAGCCAAGATAGGGAGTTGAAGCTTTTCTTT
TRBJ1-6,NA,TRBV5-3,NA,22,CARSAGPALLWVTVANNSPLHF,TGTGCCAGAAGCGCGGGACCGGCTCTCCTATGGGTCACAGTAGCTAATAATTCACCCCTCCACTTT
TRBJ2-7,NA,TRBV2,TRBD1,15,CASSGWTGGPCEQYF,TGTGCCAGCAGTGGGTGGACAGGGGGGCCTTGCGAGCAGTACTTC
TRBJ2-1,once,TRBV6-5,TRBD2,15,CATGDAGGPNNEQFF,TGTGCCACCGGGGATGCGGGGGGGCCGAACAATGAGCAGTTCTTC
TRBJ2-7,NA,TRBV6-6,TRBD2,15,CASSPSTSGTYEQYF,TGTGCCAGCAGTCCATCGACTAGCGGCACCTACGAGCAGTACTTC
TRBJ1-1,NA,TRBV6-1,TRBD1,15,CASSEISTGKREAFF,TGTGCCAGCAGTGAAATATCGACAGGGAAACGTGAAGCTTTCTTT